This is a list of T cell receptor beta chains from one sample in a study of CD8 T cells in ankylosing spondylitis. TCRdb fed the 5' RACE reads into MiXCR, producing one record per CDR3 protein. This sample has 700,000 to 1,000,000 distinct CDR3 sequences, with 10% to 15% found just once. Sequencing used blood, either unsorted or a sorted T cell fraction (not recorded which). These receptor sequences come from a male donor with ankylosing spondylitis. The CDR3 runs from the conserved cysteine through the conserved F or W. Each record gives: D gene, V gene, J gene, clone size, CDR3 DNA, CDR3 protein. D genes are given only for firm matches. Clone size appears in some rows only: once, few, many, or a class for an expanded clone.

TRBD1	TRBV29-1	TRBJ1-1	many	TGCAGCGTACAGGGGGCAAGGAACACTGAAGCTTTCTTT	CSVQGARNTEAFF
.	TRBV20-1	TRBJ2-7	many	TGCAGTGCTAAGGAACAGTTCTACGAGCAGTACTTC	CSAKEQFYEQYF
.	TRBV29-1	TRBJ2-3	.	TGCAGCGGCTGCGAGGGGGACACAGATACGCAGTATTTT	CSGCEGDTDTQYF
TRBD2	TRBV7-2	TRBJ2-1	few	TGTGCCAGCAGCTTAGGCCTCGGACTAGCTTACAATGAGCAGTTCTTC	CASSLGLGLAYNEQFF
.	TRBV20-1	TRBJ1-1	many	TGCAGTGCTCCCAGGCCGGGGGCGATGAACACTGAAGCTTTCTTT	CSAPRPGAMNTEAFF
.	TRBV21-1	TRBJ2-7	many	TGTGCCGGCGCATCCGGGACAGCTAAATACGAGCAGTACTTC	CAGASGTAKYEQYF
TRBD2	TRBV5-1	TRBJ2-3	few	TGCGCCAGCAGCTTCCTGGACGGGACTACGACCGGTACGCAGTATTTT	CASSFLDGTTTGTQYF
TRBD1	TRBV5-6	TRBJ2-1	.	TGTGCCAGCAGCCGTACGAGTGCAGGGGGCAATGAGCAGTTCTTC	CASSRTSAGGNEQFF
TRBD2	TRBV20-1	TRBJ2-1	.	TGCAGTGCTAGACTAGCGGGAGTGGAGGGCTCCTACAATGAGCAGTTCTTC	CSARLAGVEGSYNEQFF
TRBD2	TRBV20-1	TRBJ2-3	.	TGCAGTGCTAGAGGGACTAGCGGGGGGCTCACAGATACGCAGTATTTT	CSARGTSGGLTDTQYF
.	TRBV5-1	TRBJ2-2	many	TGCGCCAGCAGCTTGGAGGCCACCGGGGAGCTGTTTTTT	CASSLEATGELFF
TRBD1	TRBV5-4	TRBJ2-3	.	TGTGCCAGCAGCGGGAGCAGGGGGCAGGGAGATACGCAGTATTTT	CASSGSRGQGDTQYF
.	TRBV24-1	TRBJ2-3	few	TGTGCCACCAGTGATTTGAACACAGATACGCAGTATTTT	CATSDLNTDTQYF
.	TRBV29-1	TRBJ1-1	.	TGCAGCGTTGTTGGGACGGGAGCTTTCTTT	CSVVGTGAFF
TRBD1	TRBV7-2	TRBJ2-3	.	TGTGCCAGCAGCACTTTCCAGGGGGCTGGAGATACGCAGTATTTT	CASSTFQGAGDTQYF
TRBD2	TRBV20-1	TRBJ2-3	.	TGCAGTGCTAGCGGGGGGGCCGAGTATCCAACAGATACGCAGTATTTT	CSASGGAEYPTDTQYF
.	TRBV20-1	TRBJ1-2	few	TGCAGTGCTAAGGGGGTTAGGCGCGGCTACACCTTC	CSAKGVRRGYTF
.	TRBV20-1	TRBJ2-1	few	TGCAGTGCCGCACTAGCTGACAATGAGCAGTTCTTC	CSAALADNEQFF
TRBD2	TRBV7-2	TRBJ2-2	many	TGTGCCAGCAGCTCCCGACGGACTAGCAGAAACACCGGGGAGCTGTTTTTT	CASSSRRTSRNTGELFF
TRBD1	TRBV20-1	TRBJ1-5	many	TGCAGTGCTAGCTACGCGGGGGACAGGGATTATCAGCCCCAGCATTTT	CSASYAGDRDYQPQHF
.	TRBV5-1	TRBJ2-3	few	TGCGCCAGCAGCGTCGACAGGCTCGATACGCAGTATTTT	CASSVDRLDTQYF
.	TRBV11-2	TRBJ2-1	.	TGTGCCAGCAGCTTAGATCTGGCGGAGTTTACCTACAATGAGCAGTTCTTC	CASSLDLAEFTYNEQFF
.	TRBV7-2	TRBJ2-1	few	TGTGCCAGCAGCTTAACGGGACTCCCTAGTGAGCAGTTCTTC	CASSLTGLPSEQFF
.	TRBV29-1	TRBJ2-3	many	TGCAGCGTTGTTCGGCTCCTCGGGGAAGATACGCAGTATTTT	CSVVRLLGEDTQYF
.	TRBV30	TRBJ1-5	.	TGTGCCTGGAGTCACCGATGGGGATTGGATCAGCCCCAGCATTTT	CAWSHRWGLDQPQHF
.	TRBV20-1	TRBJ2-3	many	TGCAGTGCTAGAGGGTGGAGGGCGAGCACAGATACGCAGTATTTT	CSARGWRASTDTQYF
.	TRBV20-1	TRBJ2-7	few	TGCAGTGCTAGTAGTGGTGTTCTGGAGGACGAGCAGTACTTC	CSASSGVLEDEQYF
.	TRBV12-3/TRBV12-4	TRBJ1-5	many	TGTGCCAGCAGTTTCGGGGTAGTGAGAAATCAGCCCCAGCATTTT	CASSFGVVRNQPQHF
.	TRBV11-3	TRBJ2-3	.	TGTGCCAGCAGCTCCTCCTCGTCAGATACGCAGTATTTT	CASSSSSSDTQYF
.	TRBV20-1	TRBJ2-7	few	TGCAGTGCTAGAGCTTCGCACAATCCCTACGAGCAGTACTTC	CSARASHNPYEQYF
TRBD2	TRBV5-1	TRBJ2-7	.	TGCGCCAGCAGCTTGCTTAGCGGGAGTTACGAGCAGTACTTC	CASSLLSGSYEQYF
TRBD2	TRBV6-5	TRBJ2-7	.	TGTGCCAGCAGTTACGCCGCCGGGACTAGCGGCTACGAGCAGTACTTC	CASSYAAGTSGYEQYF
.	TRBV5-1	TRBJ2-5	many	TGCGCCAGCAGCTCTCTATCAGAGACCCAGTACTTC	CASSSLSETQYF
.	TRBV29-1	TRBJ1-2	.	TGCAGCGCCGGGGAGGAGGATGGCTACACCTTC	CSAGEEDGYTF
TRBD1	TRBV6-1	TRBJ2-7	few	TGTGCCAGCAGTCGGGACAGGTCGGCCTTTCCCTACGAGCAGTACTTC	CASSRDRSAFPYEQYF
.	TRBV29-1	TRBJ1-1	.	TGCAGCGTTGAACCCCTGTATGGGAGGGAGGAGACTGAAGCTTTCTTT	CSVEPLYGREETEAFF
TRBD1	TRBV9	TRBJ1-1	many	TGTGCCAGCAGCGTAGCGGGGGCAGGGGGACAAGCTTTCTTT	CASSVAGAGGQAFF
TRBD1	TRBV4-1	TRBJ1-4	.	TGCGCCAGCAGCCATGGGACAGGGGCAACTAATGAAAAACTGTTTTTT	CASSHGTGATNEKLFF
TRBD1	TRBV12-3/TRBV12-4	TRBJ1-5	many	TGTGCCAGCAGTGCGGACAGGACCAATCAGCCCCAGCATTTT	CASSADRTNQPQHF
.	TRBV20-1	TRBJ1-2	.	TGCAGTGCTCAAGTTGACTCGGGGGGCGTCGGCTACACCTTC	CSAQVDSGGVGYTF
TRBD2	TRBV20-1	TRBJ2-1	.	TGCAGTGCTAGAGATCCTCGCGGGGGGGCTTACAATGAGCAGTTCTTC	CSARDPRGGAYNEQFF
.	TRBV11-3	TRBJ2-3	many	TGTGCCAGCAGCTTAGGGCAGGCTAGCACAGATACGCAGTATTTT	CASSLGQASTDTQYF
TRBD1	TRBV6-5	TRBJ2-1	.	TGTGCCAGCAGTACCGACTACAGGGGTGATGAGCAGTTCTTC	CASSTDYRGDEQFF
TRBD2	TRBV7-3	TRBJ2-1	.	TGTGCCAGCAGCTTAATCGGCGGGGGGCTATACAATGAGCAGTTCTTC	CASSLIGGGLYNEQFF
.	TRBV6-2/TRBV6-3	TRBJ2-3	.	TGTGCCAGCAGTTACCCCGGACTCTTGGTAGCTACGCAGTATTTT	CASSYPGLLVATQYF
TRBD1	TRBV20-1	TRBJ1-2	few	TGCATTGGAGGACAGGGGGAAGGCTACACCTTC	CIGGQGEGYTF
.	TRBV6-4	TRBJ1-2	few	TGTGCCAGCAGCGCCGGGCTAGACTATGGCTACACCTTC	CASSAGLDYGYTF
.	TRBV6-1	TRBJ2-7	few	TGTGCCAGCAGTGAAGCCCACCGGGGCTACGAGCAGTACTTC	CASSEAHRGYEQYF
.	TRBV20-1	TRBJ2-1	.	TGCAGTGCTAGGGGACAAAACAATGAGCAGTTCTTC	CSARGQNNEQFF